This TCR beta chain was profiled in a study of regulatory T cells in long-lasting Graves disease. At the level of the study: The study counted Graves' disease as persistent given over 5 years of antithyroid drugs and positive TSH receptor antibodies.

Time point described: persistent/refractory GD, antithyroid drugs over 5 years with positive TRAb. Generation of the TCR library employed RNA extracted from PBMCs. A peripheral blood sample, around 8.5 milliliters in volume, was drawn into EDTA tubes. Germline lookup yields CDR1 LGHNA and CDR2 YSLEER. The CDR3 region is 16 residues in length, termini included. As concerns this clonotype: The DNA is omitted, as the CDR3 cannot be located on it reliably, and the CDR3 follows TCRdb's listing.

Arm-PCR of CDR3 regions and iRepertoire HTBI primers were used to build TCR beta libraries. TCRdb called the multiplex PCR reads again in MiXCR, with one record for every CDR3 protein. The sample holds about 460,000 distinct CDR3 sequences, 20% to 25% seen once. The specimen was peripheral blood mononuclear cells (PBMCs), collected when the disease was refractory, from a patient treated with antithyroid drugs. The chain carries TRBV4-3 and TRBJ1-2; TRBD1 reflects the table's D call only, with no check against the DNA. The origin of this receptor is a female donor with Graves disease. Here the CDR3 reads CASSYTFDRNNYGYTF.